This TCR beta chain derives from a study of Tregs in tolerant kidney transplant recipients. Study outcomes and limitations: Activated donor B cell expansion appeared to reveal the most relevant donor-specific TCRbeta repertoire.

Unstimulated regulatory T cells (CD4+CD25+CD127-), CD4+CD25- non-regulatory cells, CD4 and CD8 cells were FACS-sorted from thawed PBMCs. Regulatory T cells were sorted from thawed PBMCs rested overnight at 37°C with around 200 IU/ml IL-2. The CDR3 extends over 15 amino acids. CDR1 and CDR2 from the germline V gene are MDHEN and SYDVKM. Trimming stripped 5 bases from V and 2 bases from J, with 15 bases between. With respect to this clone: The antigen remains unidentified.

Some clones are missing from TCRdb's copy, which holds only in-frame ones; the method was immunoSEQ multiplex PCR. The sample lists tens of thousands of clones, 75% to 95% occurring once. Sequenced material: Tregs from blood. The receptor was isolated from a human donor in good health. The rearrangement joins TRBV28 to TRBJ1-1; D remains unclear. The CDR3: CASSKARMYNTEAFF. The CDR3 nucleotides read TGTGCCAGCAGTAAAGCTCGGATGTATAACACTGAAGCTTTCTTT.